The following is a TCR beta chain sequence with its context. The sample originates from a study of T cell changes during pregnancy in multiple sclerosis. Germline V gene data show CDR1 as SGDLS and CDR2 as YYNGEE. V dropped 2 bases and J dropped 3 bases, with 12 bases sitting between them. The CDR3 is 15 amino acids. TCRdb keeps only in-frame clones here, not all; method: immunoSEQ multiplex PCR. The data contain about 81,000 clones, around 93% of them seen just once; the ten biggest clones take up about 2.5%. This TCR derives from a female donor with multiple sclerosis, enrolled in a pregnancy study. The genes are TRBV9 and TRBJ2-1, with D perhaps matching TRBD1 (7 bases). The source was peripheral blood, collected in the third trimester of pregnancy. This chain's CDR3 is CASSVGRGVYNEQFF. The CDR3 coding sequence is TGTGCCAGCAGCGTCGGCAGGGGGGTCTACAATGAGCAGTTCTTC.